This TCR beta chain originates from a study of blood T cell repertoires in COVID-19. Sequencing was performed with immunoSEQ multiplex PCR; in TCRdb, only in-frame clones are kept and a portion is missing. The sample holds about 92,000 clones, roughly 85% seen once. The CDR3 is made up of 15 amino acids. J was trimmed by 1 base and V by 5 bases; bases with no gene match: 4. Germline loops: CDR1 SGHRS, CDR2 YFSETQ. Sequenced sample: peripheral blood. The clonotype comes from a woman in her fifties or sixties with COVID-19, enrolled during active disease. The V and J genes are TRBV5-1 and TRBJ2-2; TRBD1 matches at 8 bases. The CDR3 region has the DNA TGCGCCAGCAGGAAAGGGACAGGGAACACCGGGGAGCTGTTTTTT. As protein: CASRKGTGNTGELFF.